This T cell receptor (beta chain) was observed in a study of cytomegalovirus exposure and HLA in healthy donors. Study findings and constraints: There were reportedly fewer N-insertions in an Asian-associated ancestry cluster than the approximately 670-donor mean, in a later analysis.

Note on this clone: What it binds is not known.

The study ran its PCR with 60 Vbeta and 13 Jbeta primers. TCRdb's table, derived via immunoSEQ multiplex PCR, lists solely in-frame clones and lacks some. This sample's clone table lists 200,000 to 250,000 clones. The V gene lost 0 bases and the J gene lost 4 bases, with 18 bases spanning the gap. The CDR3 runs 17 residues. The germline V gene has CDR1 LGHNT and CDR2 FRNRAP. Donors showed nominal health when sampled, although they likely had unrecorded immune exposures. Sequencing input: PBMCs. The sequence was collected from a girl aged 2 to 9 in good health and CMV-seropositive. V gene TRBV12-5 combines with J gene TRBJ1-2; D might be TRBD1 (5 bases). CDR3 nucleotides: TGTGCTAGTGGTTTGGTACCGGCAGGGTTGGGTTCCTATGGCTACACCTTC. This translates into CASGLVPAGLGSYGYTF.